The rows below give T cell receptor beta chains drawn from one sample of a study of human T cells and chemical hapten exposure. Via MiXCR, TCRdb re-called the RACE reads, giving one row per CDR3 protein. The sample includes 130,000 or so distinct CDR3 sequences, approximately 9% of them seen just once. The sample was whole blood. The receptors derive from a male donor in good health. Some clones in this sample may be carry-over from other donors' samples. The CDR3 runs from the conserved cysteine through the conserved F or W. Each record gives: clone size, D gene, J gene, V gene, CDR3 protein, CDR3 DNA. The D gene is left open where the match is weak. A row's size may be missing; if present it is once, few, many or a size class.

NA	TRBD2	TRBJ2-3	TRBV24-1	CATSDRAGAPTDTQYF	TGTGCCACCAGTGATCGAGCGGGGGCTCCCACAGATACGCAGTATTTT
few	NA	TRBJ2-2	TRBV5-4	CASSPVEEPNTGELFF	TGTGCCAGCAGCCCCGTCGAGGAACCGAACACCGGGGAGCTGTTTTTT
few	NA	TRBJ1-5	TRBV19	CASTPRTGDSNQPQHF	TGTGCCAGTACCCCCCGGACGGGCGATAGCAATCAGCCCCAGCATTTT
once	NA	TRBJ1-1	TRBV14	CASSQDRGTPEAFF	TGTGCCAGCAGCCAAGACCGAGGGACTCCTGAAGCTTTCTTT
many	NA	TRBJ2-5	TRBV4-3	CASSQDPPGLLGTKYF	TGCGCCAGCAGCCAAGACCCGCCCGGACTGCTTGGGACCAAGTACTTC
many	NA	TRBJ1-2	TRBV18	CASSPLGNGYTF	TGTGCCAGCTCACCACTAGGGAATGGCTACACCTTC
few	NA	TRBJ2-7	TRBV21-1	CASIPSKGRYEQYF	TGTGCCAGCATTCCGAGTAAGGGCCGCTACGAGCAGTACTTC
NA	TRBD1	TRBJ1-2	TRBV3-1	CASSPGGRGYTF	TGTGCCAGCAGCCCAGGGGGCAGGGGCTACACCTTC
few	NA	TRBJ1-1	TRBV6-2/TRBV6-3	CASTNGPSMAEAFF	TGTGCCAGCACCAACGGACCTTCGATGGCTGAAGCTTTCTTT
many	NA	TRBJ1-5	TRBV14	CASSQVRYDRFNQPQHF	TGTGCCAGCAGCCAAGTCCGGTATGACAGATTCAATCAGCCCCAGCATTTT
many	NA	TRBJ1-1	TRBV20-1	CSARQGPFAEAFF	TGCAGTGCTAGACAGGGGCCGTTCGCTGAAGCTTTCTTT
NA	TRBD2	TRBJ2-1	TRBV28	CASSLGTSGRYNEQFF	TGTGCCAGCAGCCTCGGGACTAGCGGGAGATACAATGAGCAGTTCTTC
NA	NA	TRBJ2-1	TRBV4-2	CASSPEGEGGPYNEQFF	TGTGCCAGCAGCCCCGAGGGAGAGGGGGGGCCCTACAATGAGCAGTTCTTC
NA	TRBD1	TRBJ1-2	TRBV29-1	CSVRTGINYGYTF	TGCAGCGTACGGACAGGGATTAACTATGGCTACACCTTC
many	TRBD2	TRBJ2-4	TRBV27	CASSPRGLAGVLAKNIQYF	TGTGCCAGCAGTCCACGTGGACTAGCGGGCGTCCTAGCCAAAAACATTCAGTACTTC
few	NA	TRBJ1-1	TRBV29-1	CSVRQGNTEAFF	TGCAGCGTTCGGCAGGGGAACACTGAAGCTTTCTTT
few	NA	TRBJ1-5	TRBV20-1	CSAWTGSNQPQHF	TGCAGTGCTTGGACCGGTAGCAATCAGCCCCAGCATTTT
few	TRBD1	TRBJ2-7	TRBV25-1	CASSAGQAPPYEQYF	TGTGCCAGCAGTGCGGGACAGGCGCCCCCCTACGAGCAGTACTTC
few	NA	TRBJ2-2	TRBV6-2/TRBV6-3	CASSYDRRANTGELFF	TGTGCCAGCAGTTACGACAGACGAGCGAACACCGGGGAGCTGTTTTTT
many	NA	TRBJ2-7	TRBV14	CASSPPGLAFSEQYF	TGTGCCAGCAGCCCTCCCGGGCTAGCGTTTTCCGAGCAGTACTTC